Presented here are 20 T cell receptor beta chains from one specimen sequenced in a study of post-analysis software for immune sequencing data (dated by TCRdb to 2014 to 2015). The paper's findings and limits, for the study overall: Significantly higher frequencies in patients than in controls were found for a few TRBV segments, including TRBV5-6, TRBV5-1 and TRBV20-1.

Receptor libraries were prepared by PCR. The listed sequencing device is Illumina HiSeq 2500. To reduce PCR and sequencing biases, unique molecular identifiers were incorporated into the TCR beta cDNA libraries. In-frame beta chains were kept once TCRdb had trimmed the public reads at Q25 with fastp and called clones with MiXCR. Rows with a matching CDR3 protein are joined into one entry that keeps the most common DNA and genes. This sample has 250,000 to 300,000 distinct CDR3 sequences in its table, and approximately 34% of those were observed once. 4% to 6% of the sample is in the top ten clones. These receptors' targets are unknown. The sequenced sample was blood. The receptor set was obtained from a girl aged 5-17 years with multiple sclerosis.

Ten or more counts support this clonotype. The chain recombines TRBV4-1 with TRBJ2-1, with D unresolved. Germline V lookup: CDR1 MGHRA, CDR2 YSYEKL. V shed 1 base and J shed 9 bases, with 10 bases lying between them. The CDR3 loop spans 13 amino acids. The CDR3 DNA sequence: TGCGCCAGCAGCCAAGTCCCCGCCGGTGAGCAGTTCTTC. Translating gives CASSQVPAGEQFF.

The rearrangement links TRBV10-3 to TRBJ2-7; D gene uncertain. V was pared by 0 bases and J by 2 bases, with 17 bases between. The CDR3 extends over 17 amino acids. Germline loops: CDR1 ENHRY, CDR2 SYGVKD. CDR3 amino acids: CAISESQVLGTAYEQYF. CDR3 sequence (DNA): TGTGCCATCAGTGAGTCTCAAGTATTAGGAACAGCCTACGAGCAGTACTTC.

Concerning this clonotype itself: A read error may explain this, as a much larger clone is one base away. The CDR3 loop is CASSQSAGEPWDEQFF. In DNA form, the CDR3 reads TGCGCCAGCAGCCAAAGCGCGGGAGAGCCCTGGGATGAGCAGTTCTTC. The gene calls are TRBV4-1 and TRBJ2-1; TRBD2 agrees at 7 bases. CDR1 and CDR2 (germline): MGHRA, YSYEKL. There are 16 residues in the CDR3. The junction had 12 bases not matched to a gene; V was cut back by 2 bases and J by 8 bases.

The V and J genes are TRBV5-1 and TRBJ2-7; 11 bases line up with TRBD2. The ends lost 5 bases at V and 2 bases at J; junction bases unmatched: 21. The CDR3 extends over 20 amino acids. Germline CDR1 and CDR2: SGHRS and YFSETQ. The CDR3 sequence is CASRPTGGWELAGEPYEQYF. The CDR3 region has the DNA TGCGCCAGCAGACCCACAGGGGGCTGGGAACTAGCGGGAGAACCCTACGAGCAGTACTTC.

This clonotype was recorded a few times. V is TRBV2 and J is TRBJ1-2; no clear D. V was shortened by 6 bases and J by 3 bases, with 11 bases between the two germline ends. Germline V gene lookup returns CDR1 SNHLY and CDR2 FYNNEI. This CDR3 comprises 13 residues. In nucleotides, the CDR3 is TGTGCCAGCAGGCAACGGGTGGACTATGGCTACACCTTC. Its protein is CASRQRVDYGYTF.

This clonotype was seen a few times. A much larger clone lies one base from this, so it may be a read error. J is TRBJ2-7 and V is TRBV10-3, with 7 bases lining up with TRBD2. There are 14 residues in the CDR3. The V segment lost 6 bases and the J segment 7 bases; nucleotides outside the gene matches: 12. CDR1 ENHRY and CDR2 SYGVKD come from the germline V gene. The CDR3 DNA sequence: TGTGCCATCAGGGAGAGCGGGACCGACAATGAGCAGTACTTC. It specifies CAIRESGTDNEQYF.

V and J are TRBV9 and TRBJ2-5; D possibly corresponds to TRBD1 (6 bases). The CDR3 is 15 amino acids. Germline loops: CDR1 SGDLS, CDR2 YYNGEE. The germline V and J ends were trimmed by 0 bases and 5 bases, with 14 bases remaining between them. CDR3: CASSVDSGRGETQYF. The CDR3 DNA reads as TGTGCCAGCAGCGTAGACTCGGGTAGGGGGGAGACCCAGTACTTC.

The V gene is TRBV20-1, the J gene TRBJ2-4; 9 bases align to TRBD2. Gene TRBJ2-7 matches the end of the DNA better, so the J call may be wrong. The CDR3 contains 15 residues. Germline V gene sequence: CDR1 DFQATT, CDR2 SNEGSKA (reference sequence). The CDR3: CSSDSGRGPSNEQYF. CDR3 in DNA: TGCAGTTCTGATAGCGGGAGAGGACCGTCCAACGAGCAGTACTTC.

With regard to this clonotype: A single base separates this from a much larger clone, so it may be a read error. This chain connects TRBV12-3 or TRBV12-4 to TRBJ2-3; 9 bases are a match to TRBD2. This CDR3 spans 15 amino acids. The CDR3 spells CASRLAGSSTDAQYF. CDR3 nucleotide sequence: TGTGCCAGCCGGCTAGCGGGATCTAGCACAGATGCGCAGTATTTT.

A note on this clonotype: Being one base from a much bigger clone, this may be a read error. The V call is TRBV18, the J call TRBJ2-1; 7 bases fit TRBD2. The J call may be wrong; the DNA end is better matched by TRBJ2-7. Germline V lookup: CDR1 KGHSH, CDR2 LQKENI. The CDR3 sequence is 17 residues long. In nucleotides, the CDR3 is TGTGCCAGCTCACCAAGGTCGGCGGGGGACTCCTACAATGAGCAGTACTTC. It yields the protein CASSPRSAGDSYNEQYF.

Turning to this clonotype: This may arise from a read error, as a much more abundant clone is one base away. The J gene is TRBJ2-3, the V gene TRBV3-1, with 7 bases fitting TRBD1. The V and J ends lost 5 bases and 3 bases, in that order; junction bases with no gene match: 8. CDR3 length: 15 residues. Germline assignment: CDR1 LGHDT and CDR2 YNNKEL (reference sequence). The CDR3 DNA reads as TGTGCCAGCAGCGCGGACAGGAGGAGTACAGATACGCAGTATTTT. Its protein product is CASSADRRSTDTQYF.

The chain joins TRBV6-5 to TRBJ2-7; a possible D gene is TRBD1 (6 bases). V was pared by 7 bases and J by 2 bases, with 18 bases between. CDR3 length: 15 amino acids. Germline V lookup: CDR1 MNHEY, CDR2 SVGAGI. Here the CDR3 DNA reads TGTGCCAGCAACGCAGGGACATTTGAAGCCTACGAGCAGTACTTC. This codes for CASNAGTFEAYEQYF.

The chain employs TRBV28 and TRBJ2-3; perhaps TRBD2 as D (6 bases). This CDR3 is 17 amino acids long. V was trimmed by 4 bases and J by 0 bases, leaving 17 bases between them. The germline V gene has CDR1 MDHEN and CDR2 SYDVKM. CDR3 protein: CASSYALGRGSTDTQYF. As DNA, the CDR3 is TGTGCCAGCAGTTATGCATTGGGACGGGGGAGCACAGATACGCAGTATTTT.

Concerning this clonotype itself: The DNA is omitted, as the CDR3 cannot be located on it reliably, and the CDR3 follows TCRdb's listing. The chain recombines TRBV7-2 with TRBJ1-2. The CDR3 sequence runs 13 residues, both termini included. Germline CDR1 SGHTA, CDR2 FQGNSA. The CDR3: CASSLDSSSGYTF.

The chain has TRBV13 and TRBJ2-1, with D tentatively TRBD1 or TRBD2 (5 bases each). The CDR3 consists of 19 residues. V was cut by 1 base and J by 0 bases, with 19 bases left in between. CDR1 and CDR2 from the germline V gene are PRHDT and FYEKMQ (reference sequence). The DNA for the CDR3 is TGTGCCAGCAGCTTAGTGGGGACCAAAATTCGGAGCTCCTACAATGAGCAGTTCTTC. This sequence encodes CASSLVGTKIRSSYNEQFF. Supplemented by reference TRBV13 and TRBJ2-1, the full variable domain reads AAGVIQSPRHLIKEKRETATLKCYPIPRHDTVYWYQQGPGQDPQFLISFYEKMQSDKGSIPDRFSAQQFSDYHSELNMSSLELGDSALYFCASSLVGTKIRSSYNEQFFGPGTRLTVL.

The sample holds a few counts of this clonotype. The rearrangement links TRBV11-2 to TRBJ2-2; 8 bases line up with TRBD1. Germline CDR1 and CDR2: SGHAT and FQNNGV. The CDR3 covers 18 residues. V gave up 5 bases and J gave up 2 bases; unmatched junction bases: 13. The CDR3: CASSLKPIRGPNTGELFF. The CDR3 coding sequence is TGTGCCAGCAGCCTGAAACCTATCAGGGGGCCTAACACCGGGGAGCTGTTTTTT.

As regards this clonotype: Its ends do not fully match the called genes, so a read error is possible. The chain couples TRBV7-9 to TRBJ1-2; D possibly corresponds to TRBD1 (6 bases). CDR1 SEHNR and CDR2 FQNEAQ come from the germline V gene (reference sequence). This CDR3 is built from 15 residues. DNA for the CDR3: TGTGCCAGCAGCTTAGACGGGGGCACGGCGTATGGTTACACCTTC. As protein: CASSLDGGTAYGYTF.

This clonotype was counted at least ten times. The chain carries TRBV6-2 or TRBV6-3 and TRBJ2-3; weak D call: TRBD1 (6 bases). CDR3 length: 17 amino acids. The V end was cut by 0 bases, the J end by 2 bases, with 15 bases between. Per germline, CDR1 MNHEY and CDR2 SVGEGT. The CDR3 reads CASSYSVGARDTDTQYF. CDR3 bases: TGTGCCAGCAGTTACTCGGTGGGGGCGCGTGACACAGATACGCAGTATTTT.

This clonotype was detected many times. The rearrangement joins TRBV12-3 or TRBV12-4 to TRBJ1-1, with TRBD1 identical over 7 bases. This CDR3 has 14 amino acids. V shed 5 bases and J 2 bases; nucleotides not matched to a gene: 5. CDR3 protein: CASSPGQDNTEAFF. Here the CDR3 DNA reads TGTGCCAGCAGTCCAGGACAGGACAACACTGAAGCTTTCTTT.

This clonotype has a handful of counts. The CDR3 spells CSALGGAVETQYF. CDR3 DNA sequence: TGCAGTGCACTCGGGGGGGCAGTAGAGACCCAGTACTTC. The chain employs TRBV20-1 and TRBJ2-5; 8 bases are a match to TRBD2. Losses at the gene ends were 6 bases for V and 4 bases for J; bases not matched to a gene: 7. Germline CDR1 is DFQATT and CDR2 is SNEGSKA (reference sequence). CDR3 size: 13 residues.